This TCR beta chain was recovered during a study of T cells in Graves' hyperthyroidism and ophthalmopathy. Each diagnosis was grounded in clinical symptoms, serum thyroxine and TRAb, thyroid ultrasound, and orbital computed tomography. It was RNA transcripts that yielded the amplified TCR beta CDR3 regions. HTBI primers were employed in a first-round RT-PCR of the TCR CDR3. TCRdb re-analysed the multiplex PCR reads in MiXCR, keeping a single row per CDR3 protein. The data contain approximately 640,000 distinct CDR3 sequences, just under 45% of them singletons. Regarding the study as a whole: The blood repertoire included most of the expanded thyroid clonotypes above 0.001.

This CDR3 has 17 amino acids. Germline-derived CDR1 and CDR2 are SGHTA and FQGNSA. V was shortened by 1 base and J by 0 bases, with 12 bases between the two germline ends. This clonotype has only a few counts. Its antigen is unidentified. The chain recombines TRBV7-2 with TRBJ2-2; TRBD2 is a possible D gene (6 bases). Sample: peripheral blood or thyroid tissue (not recorded which). The sequence was collected from an adult man with Graves' disease, either hyperthyroidism or ophthalmopathy (not recorded which). The chain's CDR3 is CASSLGGGIANTGELFF. DNA of the CDR3: TGTGCCAGCAGCTTAGGGGGCGGGATCGCGAACACCGGGGAGCTGTTTTTT.